The present T cell receptor (beta chain) was sequenced within a study of a mutant IDH1 vaccine in newly diagnosed glioma. Study as a whole: The earlier regimen, radiotherapy, temozolomide, or both, was most often both. Study conclusions and caveats: Of the patients, less than 95% had vaccine-induced immune responses.

The CDR3 is made up of 14 amino acids. The germline gives CDR1 SGDLS, CDR2 YYNGEE. Trimming removed 4 bases from V and 4 bases from J, with 11 bases in between. Sample time point: week 35, safety follow-up. What each vaccine dose contained was 300 ug of mutant IDH1 20-mer peptide, accompanied by topical imiquimod. Profiled with immunoSEQ multiplex PCR; TCRdb holds only in-frame clones, not every one. The sample gives 65,000 to 85,000 clones, around 87% of which show up once; roughly 2% is in the top ten. As concerns this clone: Its antigen is not known.

Material: PBMCs, obtained from a glioma patient whose treatment included an IDH1 peptide vaccine. This chain uses TRBV9 with TRBJ2-2, with D perhaps TRBD1 (5 bases). The sequence was collected from a man aged 25 to 40 with glioma. CDR3 region: CASSLRGGTGELFF. CDR3 nucleotides: TGTGCCAGCAGCCTAAGGGGTGGCACCGGGGAGCTGTTTTTT.